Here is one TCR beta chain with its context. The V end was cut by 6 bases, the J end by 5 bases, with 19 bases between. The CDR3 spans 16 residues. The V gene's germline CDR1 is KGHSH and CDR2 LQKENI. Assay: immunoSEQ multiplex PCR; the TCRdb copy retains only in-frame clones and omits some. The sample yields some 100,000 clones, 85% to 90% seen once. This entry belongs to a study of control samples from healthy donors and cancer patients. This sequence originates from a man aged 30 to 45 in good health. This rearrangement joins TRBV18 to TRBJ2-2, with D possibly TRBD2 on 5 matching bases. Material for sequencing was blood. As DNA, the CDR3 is TGTGCCAGCTCCCGAAGTGTCGGGGTAGTAACCGGGGAGCTGTTTTTT. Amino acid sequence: CASSRSVGVVTGELFF.